This T cell receptor beta chain was found in a study of blood T cell repertoires in COVID-19. This clone was counted many times. Study processing details: Reference gene primers were amplified, and this amplification served to estimate nucleated cell counts. Clones were read by immunoSEQ multiplex PCR, and TCRdb kept only the in-frame ones, dropping some. The DNA was the basis for D and trimming; V, J and clone size are from that table. The sample consists of about 400,000 clones, 85% to 90% of them appearing once. Self-reported history from a screening survey and questionnaire set each donor's cohort. The ends lost 5 bases at V and 9 bases at J; junction bases unmatched: 10. This CDR3 contains 15 residues. The germline CDR1 and CDR2 sequences are MNHEY and SMNVEV (reference sequence).

The TCR originated in a woman aged 30 to 39 with acute COVID-19. V is TRBV27 and J is TRBJ1-5, with 10 bases that match TRBD1. The specimen sequenced was PBMCs or T cells enriched from blood (not recorded which). CDR3 loop: CASSPGTGVLGPQHF. CDR3 DNA: TGTGCCAGCAGTCCCGGGACAGGGGTTTTAGGGCCCCAGCATTTT.